Given below is one T cell receptor beta chain in context. No antigen is known for it. The sample belongs to a study of cytomegalovirus exposure and HLA in healthy donors. PCR involved 60 Vbeta and 13 Jbeta primers. Assay: immunoSEQ multiplex PCR; the TCRdb copy retains only in-frame clones and omits some. The data show 200,000 to 250,000 clones, almost 85% seen once. The J segment lost 5 bases and the V segment lost 6 bases, leaving 9 bases of the junction unmatched. This CDR3 is built from 15 residues. Germline CDR1 MNHEY, CDR2 SMNVEV (reference sequence). Study-level findings and limits: Links to common viral pathogens appeared, in a later analysis, for several of the most significant clusters. An Asian-associated ancestry cluster reportedly showed fewer N-insertions than the approximately 630-donor mean in a later analysis.

V usage is TRBV27 and J usage is TRBJ2-5, with 10 bases matching TRBD2. This receptor was obtained from a woman in her thirties or forties in good health and CMV-seronegative. Sequencing used PBMCs. The CDR3 DNA sequence: TGTGCCAGCAGCATCCTTAGCGGGGGGTGGGAGACCCAGTACTTC. Residues: CASSILSGGWETQYF.